The TCR beta chain under discussion was sequenced for a study of control samples from healthy donors and cancer patients. The CDR3 runs 16 residues. CDR1 and CDR2 from the germline V gene are LNHDA and SQIVND (reference sequence). After removal of 3 bases from V and 2 bases from J, the junction contained 1 base not matched to a gene. Method: immunoSEQ multiplex PCR; TCRdb's copy keeps in-frame clones and lacks some. The sample shows some 130,000 clones, over 85% of them seen only once. V usage is TRBV19 and J usage is TRBJ2-2, with 12 bases lining up with TRBD1. The sequenced sample was blood. This TCR derives from a young man in good health. CDR3 bases: TGTGCCAGTAGTATTGGGACAGGGGGCAACACCGGGGAGCTGTTTTTT. Its translation: CASSIGTGGNTGELFF.